This passage covers 28 T cell receptor beta chains from one sample sequenced in a study of technical replicates of blood from a handful of donors. Produced via immunoSEQ multiplex PCR; TCRdb's table is partial and in-frame only. The table lists tens of thousands of clones, 93% of them singletons. The specimen sequenced was T cells isolated from PBMCs. These receptors all come from a human donor in good health.

The chain recombines TRBV7-9 with TRBJ2-2, with TRBD2 identical over 10 bases. The V and J ends lost 4 bases and 0 bases, in that order; junction bases with no gene match: 8. This CDR3 is 18 amino acids long. CDR1 is SEHNR and CDR2 is FQNEAQ in the germline V gene (reference sequence). CDR3 sequence reads: CASSSGPSGSSNTGELFF. In nucleotides, the CDR3 is TGTGCCAGCAGCTCCGGTCCTAGCGGGAGCTCGAACACCGGGGAGCTGTTTTTT.

The J gene is TRBJ1-5, the V gene TRBV2, with 10 bases that match TRBD1. CDR3 length: 17 residues. Germline V gene sequence: CDR1 SNHLY, CDR2 FYNNEI. J gave up 6 bases and V 4 bases, and 12 bases lay outside the gene matches. The CDR3 DNA reads TGTGCCAGCAGTGGTTTGAGGACGGGACAGGGGTTTCAGCCCCAGCATTTT. As protein: CASSGLRTGQGFQPQHF.

This clone is a singleton in its sample. V usage is TRBV4-1 and J usage is TRBJ2-1, with a weak D call TRBD2 (5 bases). Germline loops: CDR1 MGHRA, CDR2 YSYEKL. This CDR3 is built from 15 residues. V lost 0 bases and J 6 bases, leaving 12 bases between the germline ends. CDR3: CASSQDHRGSNEQFF. DNA for the CDR3: TGCGCCAGCAGCCAAGATCACCGCGGGTCCAATGAGCAGTTCTTC.

The chain has TRBV5-4 and TRBJ1-4; D is undetermined. Per the germline V gene, CDR1 is SGHNT and CDR2 is YYREEE (reference sequence). Trimming took off 1 base at V and 6 bases at J, with 7 bases between the two ends. The CDR3 is 13 residues long. CDR3 coding DNA: TGTGCCAGCAGCTTGACCGGGGATGAAAAACTGTTTTTT. Protein product: CASSLTGDEKLFF. The full variable domain, completed using reference TRBV5-4 and TRBJ1-4, is ETGVTQSPTHLIKTRGQQVTLRCSSQSGHNTVSWYQQALGQGPQFIFQYYREEENGRGNFPPRFSGLQFPNYSSELNVNALELDDSALYLCASSLTGDEKLFFGSGTQLSVL.

In this sample, this clone turned up a few times. The chain joins TRBV30 to TRBJ1-1; 12 bases are a match to TRBD1. V shed 5 bases and J 8 bases; nucleotides not matched to a gene: 12. The CDR3 loop spans 15 amino acids. CDR1 is GTSNPN, CDR2 SVGIG, per germline (reference sequence). CDR3 nucleotide sequence: TGTGCCTGGGAGGGACAGGGGGCAACCCAATGCGAAGCTTTCTTT. This codes for CAWEGQGATQCEAFF.

This clone was counted once. The rearrangement joins TRBV5-6 to TRBJ2-4; the match to TRBD2 covers 7 bases. J lost 0 bases, V lost 1 base, and 10 bases had no gene match. CDR1 is SGHDT, CDR2 YYEEEE, per germline. This CDR3 has 18 amino acids. The CDR3 region is CASSLFEGTKLAKNIQYF. In nucleotides, the CDR3 is TGTGCCAGCAGCTTGTTCGAAGGGACTAAGTTAGCCAAAAACATTCAGTACTTC.

The V call is TRBV11-3, the J call TRBJ2-5; 9 bases fit TRBD1. This CDR3 is 16 amino acids long. Germline lookup yields CDR1 SGHNT and CDR2 YENEEA. J gave up 5 bases and V 10 bases, and 17 bases lay outside the gene matches. CDR3 sequence (DNA): TGTGCCACGTCCCAAGGACAGGGGTTGATAGGGGAGACCCAGTACTTC. It is translated as CATSQGQGLIGETQYF. Looking up the rest from reference TRBV11-3 and TRBJ2-5 gives the full variable domain: EAGVVQSPRYKIIEKKQPVAFWCNPISGHNTLYWYLQNLGQGPELLIRYENEEAVDDSQLPKDRFSAERLKGVDSTLKIQPAELGDSAVYLCATSQGQGLIGETQYFGPGTRLLVL.

The rearrangement links TRBV28 to TRBJ1-5; 9 positions agree with TRBD1. The ends lost 4 bases at V and 2 bases at J; junction bases unmatched: 3. The CDR3 is made up of 15 amino acids. CDR1 is MDHEN and CDR2 is SYDVKM in the germline V gene. The CDR3 DNA sequence: TGTGCCAGCAGTTCCCGACAGGGGGGCAATCAGCCCCAGCATTTT. Translating gives CASSSRQGGNQPQHF.

The V and J genes are TRBV13 and TRBJ1-1; D might be TRBD1 (5 bases). Germline assignment: CDR1 PRHDT and CDR2 FYEKMQ (reference sequence). The CDR3 contains 15 residues. Between the trimmed V and J ends, which lost 5 bases and 4 bases, there was a span of 17 bases. The CDR3 bases are TGTGCCAGCAGCCCAGCCAGGGATGGATCCACTGAAGCTTTCTTT. Translation gives CASSPARDGSTEAFF.

The rearrangement links TRBV19 to TRBJ1-5, with TRBD1 identical over 8 bases. The germline V gene has CDR1 LNHDA and CDR2 SQIVND (reference sequence). The V gene end was trimmed by 1 base and the J gene end by 3 bases; junction bases not matched to a gene: 2. The CDR3 is made up of 15 amino acids. CDR3 region: CASSIVGQANQPQHF. CDR3 bases: TGTGCCAGTAGTATAGTGGGACAGGCCAATCAGCCCCAGCATTTT.

Notes on this clone: The sample contains more than one DNA sequence encoding this CDR3. V and J are TRBV5-1 and TRBJ2-5; D is uncertain. Germline CDR1 and CDR2: SGHRS and YFSETQ. Trimming pared 0 bases from V and 4 bases from J, leaving 10 bases between. This CDR3 contains 14 residues. CDR3 bases: TGCGCCAGCAGCTTGGAAGGTGGCGGAGAGACCCAGTACTTC. Amino acids: CASSLEGGGETQYF.

V is TRBV5-1 and J is TRBJ2-1; tentatively, D is TRBD2 (7 bases). The V gene lost 5 bases and the J gene lost 4 bases, with 16 bases spanning the gap. Germline CDR1 SGHRS, CDR2 YFSETQ. The CDR3 has 15 amino acids. CDR3 sequence (DNA): TGCGCCAGCAGGCCGGGGGGCGGAGGATACAATGAGCAGTTCTTC. As protein: CASRPGGGGYNEQFF.

The CDR3 nucleotides are TGTGCCAGCAGCTTGGCCAGAAGCACAGATACGCAGTATTTT. Translation: CASSLARSTDTQYF. The rearrangement links TRBV5-4 to TRBJ2-3; D gene unclear. V was pared by 0 bases and J by 0 bases, with 5 bases between. Germline CDR1 and CDR2: SGHNT and YYREEE (reference sequence). The CDR3 is 14 residues long.

The J gene is TRBJ1-6, the V gene TRBV19, with D perhaps TRBD1 (5 bases). The germline V and J ends were trimmed by 4 bases and 7 bases, with 14 bases remaining between them. From germline, CDR1 is LNHDA and CDR2 SQIVND (reference sequence). CDR3 size: 15 residues. The CDR3, as DNA: TGTGCCAGTAGTACCCCGGGGGGTTGGAATTCACCCCTCCACTTT. The encoded protein is CASSTPGGWNSPLHF. The full variable domain, in which reference TRBV19 and TRBJ1-6 provide the parts outside the CDR3, is DGGITQSPKYLFRKEGQNVTLSCEQNLNHDAMYWYRQDPGQGLRLIYYSQIVNDFQKGDIAEGYSVSREKKESFPLTVTSAQKNPTAFYLCASSTPGGWNSPLHFGNGTRLTVT.

This chain joins TRBV4-2 and TRBJ2-1; D is possibly TRBD1 (6 bases). V lost 0 bases, J lost 5 bases, and 29 bases lay in between. CDR1 is LGHNA, CDR2 YNFKEQ, per germline. The CDR3 is made up of 21 amino acids. The chain's CDR3 is CASSQDTPGRSNRGGHNEQFF. The CDR3 coding sequence is TGTGCCAGCAGCCAAGATACGCCGGGACGCTCAAATCGAGGGGGACACAATGAGCAGTTCTTC.

The chain links TRBV30 to TRBJ2-7, with 8 positions matching TRBD2. The CDR3 runs 13 residues. The ends lost 3 bases at V and 0 bases at J; junction bases unmatched: 1. Germline values: CDR1 GTSNPN, CDR2 SVGIG (reference sequence). Here the CDR3 reads CAWRGLASYEQYF. CDR3 nucleotides: TGTGCCTGGAGAGGACTAGCCTCCTACGAGCAGTACTTC.

This clone showed up just once. This chain uses TRBV5-4 with TRBJ1-2; D ambiguous. The CDR3 has 12 amino acids. CDR1 is SGHNT, CDR2 YYREEE, per germline (reference sequence). V was cut by 7 bases and J by 2 bases, with 9 bases left in between. The CDR3 region has the DNA TGTGCCAGCTCTCGGGAGAACTATGGCTACACCTTC. It yields the protein CASSRENYGYTF.

V and J are TRBV4-2 and TRBJ1-2, with a possible D match to TRBD1 (6 bases). V was clipped by 0 bases and J by 2 bases, with 13 bases between them. Germline V gives CDR1 LGHNA, CDR2 YNFKEQ. CDR3 length: 16 residues. The CDR3 DNA follows: TGTGCCAGCAGCCAAGATGAACTGGGGGCGAACTATGGCTACACCTTC. Residues: CASSQDELGANYGYTF.

J is TRBJ2-6 and V is TRBV4-1, with 8 bases that match TRBD2. This CDR3 has 19 amino acids. The trim removed 3 bases at V and 0 bases at J, leaving 10 bases unmatched. Germline V lookup: CDR1 MGHRA, CDR2 YSYEKL. CDR3 DNA sequence: TGCGCCAGCAGCCATGGAGCGGGGGCCTTTAGCTCTGGGGCCAACGTCCTGACTTTC. The encoded protein is CASSHGAGAFSSGANVLTF.

V gene TRBV19 combines with J gene TRBJ2-7; 10 bases agree with TRBD1. This CDR3 has 16 residues. Unmatched junction bases numbered 9, after V lost 5 bases and J lost 2 bases. Germline V gives CDR1 LNHDA, CDR2 SQIVND (reference sequence). The DNA of the CDR3 is TGTGCCAGTAGTTTACTACCGGGACAGGGGACCTACGAGCAGTACTTC. Protein sequence: CASSLLPGQGTYEQYF.

CDR3 sequence reads: CSARRHYGYTF. The CDR3 DNA follows: TGCAGTGCTAGGAGGCACTATGGCTACACCTTC. The chain is built from TRBV20-1 and TRBJ1-2; no clear D. The V gene's germline CDR1 is DFQATT and CDR2 SNEGSKA (reference sequence). The V and J ends lost 3 bases and 3 bases respectively, with 5 bases between them. The CDR3 consists of 11 residues.

V gene TRBV27 combines with J gene TRBJ1-1; no clear D. The germline V gene has CDR1 MNHEY and CDR2 SMNVEV (reference sequence). Trimming left V 2 bases short and J 5 bases short, with 18 bases between. The CDR3 has 16 amino acids. CDR3 nucleotides: TGTGCCAGCAGTTTAAGGCTCCGAGAACCGGGGACTGAAGCTTTCTTT. Its protein is CASSLRLREPGTEAFF.

This clone was seen a handful of times. V is TRBV28 and J is TRBJ2-2; D perhaps matches TRBD1 (6 bases). Deletions cut 6 bases from V and 7 bases from J, with 15 bases between. The CDR3 covers 14 residues. Germline V gene data show CDR1 as MDHEN and CDR2 as SYDVKM. The CDR3 DNA follows: TGTGCCAGCAGCTCTGCGCAGGGGTTCGGGGAGCTGTTTTTT. It specifies CASSSAQGFGELFF.

The chain joins TRBV7-8 to TRBJ2-1; TRBD1 agrees at 7 bases. This CDR3 is built from 15 residues. Trimming removed 6 bases from V and 3 bases from J; junction bases left unmatched: 8. Germline CDR1 is SGHVS and CDR2 is FQNEAQ. The CDR3 here is CASSSVRTGYNEQFF. Written as DNA, the CDR3 is TGTGCCAGCAGTTCGGTGAGGACAGGCTACAATGAGCAGTTCTTC.

The J gene is TRBJ1-3, the V gene TRBV28, with 8 bases aligning to TRBD1. Losses at the gene ends were 1 base for V and 2 bases for J; bases not matched to a gene: 1. This CDR3 has 15 amino acids. Germline V gene data show CDR1 as MDHEN and CDR2 as SYDVKM. CDR3 sequence: CASSLSRGPGNTIYF. The CDR3 DNA sequence: TGTGCCAGCAGTTTATCCAGGGGGCCTGGAAACACCATATATTTT. The full variable domain, its missing parts supplied by reference TRBV28 and TRBJ1-3, is DVKVTQSSRYLVKRTGEKVFLECVQDMDHENMFWYRQDPGLGLRLIYFSYDVKMKEKGDIPEGYSVSREKKERFSLILESASTNQTSMYLCASSLSRGPGNTIYFGEGSWLTVV.

The V call is TRBV6-6, the J call TRBJ1-4; D may be TRBD1 (6 bases). V was pared by 7 bases and J by 8 bases, with 23 bases between. Germline V CDR1 and CDR2: MNHNY, SVGAGI (reference sequence). The CDR3 sequence is 16 residues long. CDR3 in amino acids: CASKSLGGEGGEKLFF. CDR3 nucleotide sequence: TGTGCCAGCAAATCACTCGGTGGGGAGGGGGGGGAAAAACTGTTTTTT.

This rearrangement joins TRBV7-6 to TRBJ2-2, with TRBD1 matching 7 bases. V shed 5 bases, J shed 7 bases, and the junction held 13 bases outside the gene matches. This CDR3 has 16 amino acids. The germline CDR1 and CDR2 sequences are SGHVS and FNYEAQ. Here the CDR3 DNA reads TGTGCCAGCAGCCAACGGTCTGGACAGGCCGGCGGGGAGCTGTTTTTT. Translated: CASSQRSGQAGGELFF.

The chain carries TRBV27 and TRBJ2-1, with D perhaps TRBD2 (6 bases). This CDR3 is built from 16 residues. Germline assignment: CDR1 MNHEY and CDR2 SMNVEV (reference sequence). Trimming shortened V by 4 bases and J by 4 bases, and 17 bases separated the two germline ends. Here the CDR3 reads CASSSTGRGIYNEQFF. In DNA form, the CDR3 reads TGTGCCAGCAGTTCCACGGGACGCGGGATATACAATGAGCAGTTCTTC.